This T cell receptor beta chain was sequenced for a study of blood T cell repertoires in COVID-19. Looked up from germline, CDR1 is SGHRS and CDR2 is YFSETQ. Trimming pared 0 bases from V and 1 base from J, leaving 13 bases between. The CDR3 extends over 16 amino acids. TCRdb keeps only in-frame clones here, not all; method: immunoSEQ multiplex PCR. The sample includes over 100,000 clones, 75% to 85% seen only once; the top ten take under 11%. The clonotype was recovered from a human donor in a cohort sampled during active COVID-19. Sequenced sample: peripheral blood. This sequence joins TRBV5-1 and TRBJ1-1; weak D call: TRBD1 (5 bases). The chain's CDR3 is CASSLVLQAPNTEAFF. The CDR3 DNA follows: TGCGCCAGCAGCTTGGTATTACAGGCGCCGAACACTGAAGCTTTCTTT. Filled out from reference TRBV5-1 and TRBJ1-1, the complete variable domain reads KAGVTQTPRYLIKTRGQQVTLSCSPISGHRSVSWYQQTPGQGLQFLFEYFSETQRNKGNFPGRFSGRQFSNSRSEMNVSTLELGDSALYLCASSLVLQAPNTEAFFGQGTRLTVV.